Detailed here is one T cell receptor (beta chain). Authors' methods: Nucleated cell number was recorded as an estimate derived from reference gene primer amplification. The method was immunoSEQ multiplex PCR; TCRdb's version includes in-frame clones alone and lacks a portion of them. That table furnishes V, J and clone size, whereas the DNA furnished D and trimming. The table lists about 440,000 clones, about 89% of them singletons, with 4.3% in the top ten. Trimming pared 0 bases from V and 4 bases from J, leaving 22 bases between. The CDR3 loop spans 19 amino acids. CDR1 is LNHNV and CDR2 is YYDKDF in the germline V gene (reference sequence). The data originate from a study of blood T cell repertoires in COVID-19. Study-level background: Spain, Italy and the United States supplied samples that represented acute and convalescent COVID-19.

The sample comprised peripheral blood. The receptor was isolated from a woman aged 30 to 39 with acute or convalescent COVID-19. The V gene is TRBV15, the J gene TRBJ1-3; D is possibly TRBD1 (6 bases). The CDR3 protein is CATSRDGLTLDRPGNTIYF. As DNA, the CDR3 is TGTGCCACCAGCAGAGATGGTCTCACCTTAGACAGGCCAGGAAACACCATATATTTT.